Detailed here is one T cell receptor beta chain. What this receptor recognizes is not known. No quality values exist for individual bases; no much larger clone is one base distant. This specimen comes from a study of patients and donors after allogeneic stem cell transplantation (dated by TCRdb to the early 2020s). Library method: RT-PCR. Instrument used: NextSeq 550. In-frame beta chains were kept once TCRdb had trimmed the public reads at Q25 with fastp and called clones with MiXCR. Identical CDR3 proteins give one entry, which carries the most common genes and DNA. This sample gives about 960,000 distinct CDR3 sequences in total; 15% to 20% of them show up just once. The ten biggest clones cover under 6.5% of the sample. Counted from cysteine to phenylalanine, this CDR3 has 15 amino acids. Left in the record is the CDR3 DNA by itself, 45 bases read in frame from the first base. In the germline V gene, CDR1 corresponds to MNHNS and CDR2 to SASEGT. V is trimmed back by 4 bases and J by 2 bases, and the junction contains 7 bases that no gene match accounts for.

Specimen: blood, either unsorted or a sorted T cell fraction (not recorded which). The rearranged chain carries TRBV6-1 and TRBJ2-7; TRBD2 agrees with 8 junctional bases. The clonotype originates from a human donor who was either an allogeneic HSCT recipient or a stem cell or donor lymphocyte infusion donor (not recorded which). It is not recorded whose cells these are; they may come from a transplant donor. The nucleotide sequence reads TGTGCCAGCAGTGCTAATGCGGGACTAGCCTACGAGCAGTACTTC. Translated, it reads CASSANAGLAYEQYF.